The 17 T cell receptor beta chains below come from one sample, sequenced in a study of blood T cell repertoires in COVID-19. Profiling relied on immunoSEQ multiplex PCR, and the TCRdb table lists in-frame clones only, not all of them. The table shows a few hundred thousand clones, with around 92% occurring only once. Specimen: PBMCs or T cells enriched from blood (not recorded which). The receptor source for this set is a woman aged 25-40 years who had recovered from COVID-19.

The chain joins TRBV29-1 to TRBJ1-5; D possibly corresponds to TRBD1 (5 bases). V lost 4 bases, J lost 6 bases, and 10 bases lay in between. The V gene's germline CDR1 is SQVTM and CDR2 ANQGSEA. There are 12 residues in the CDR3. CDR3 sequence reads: CSVGVGGQPQHF. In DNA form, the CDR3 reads TGCAGCGTTGGCGTCGGGGGTCAGCCCCAGCATTTT. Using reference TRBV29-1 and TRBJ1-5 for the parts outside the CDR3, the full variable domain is SAVISQKPSRDICQRGTSLTIQCQVDSQVTMMFWYRQQPGQSLTLIATANQGSEATYESGFVIDKFPISRPNLTFSTLTVSNMSPEDSSIYLCSVGVGGQPQHFGDGTRLSIL.

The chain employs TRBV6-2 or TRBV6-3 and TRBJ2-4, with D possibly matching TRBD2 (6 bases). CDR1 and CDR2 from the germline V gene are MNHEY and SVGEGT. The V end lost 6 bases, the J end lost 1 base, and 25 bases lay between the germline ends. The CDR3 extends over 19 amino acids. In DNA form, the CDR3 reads TGTGCCAGCAGCCCTACCATCGGGACCTCTGGAGGGGCCAAAAACATTCAGTACTTC. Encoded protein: CASSPTIGTSGGAKNIQYF.

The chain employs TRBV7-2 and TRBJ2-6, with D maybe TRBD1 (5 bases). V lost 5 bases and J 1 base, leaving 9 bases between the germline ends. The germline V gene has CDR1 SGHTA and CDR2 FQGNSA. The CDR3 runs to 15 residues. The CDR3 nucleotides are TGTGCCAGCAGCCCGAGACAGTCTGGGGCCAACGTCCTGACTTTC. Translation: CASSPRQSGANVLTF.

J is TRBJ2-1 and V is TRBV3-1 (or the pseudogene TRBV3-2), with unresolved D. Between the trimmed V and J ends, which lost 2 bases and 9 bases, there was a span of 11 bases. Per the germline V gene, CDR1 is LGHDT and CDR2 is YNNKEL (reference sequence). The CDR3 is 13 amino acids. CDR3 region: CASSQTRLSEQFF. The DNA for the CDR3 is TGTGCCAGCAGCCAAACGAGATTGAGTGAGCAGTTCTTC.

CDR3 region: CASSFDPGTGELFF. CDR3 sequence (DNA): TGTGCCAGCAGCTTTGATCCGGGGACCGGGGAGCTGTTTTTT. The V gene is TRBV5-4, the J gene TRBJ2-2; a possible D gene is TRBD2 (5 bases). The CDR3 is 14 amino acids. Trimming took off 2 bases at V and 5 bases at J, with 10 bases between the two ends. CDR1 and CDR2 from the germline V gene are SGHNT and YYREEE (reference sequence). Looking up the rest from reference TRBV5-4 and TRBJ2-2 gives the full variable domain: ETGVTQSPTHLIKTRGQQVTLRCSSQSGHNTVSWYQQALGQGPQFIFQYYREEENGRGNFPPRFSGLQFPNYSSELNVNALELDDSALYLCASSFDPGTGELFFGEGSRLTVL.

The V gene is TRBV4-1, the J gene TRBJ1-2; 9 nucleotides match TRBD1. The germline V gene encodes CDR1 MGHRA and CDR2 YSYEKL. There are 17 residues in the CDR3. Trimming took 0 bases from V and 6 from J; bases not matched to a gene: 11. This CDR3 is CASSQDSLADRGNGYTF. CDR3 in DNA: TGCGCCAGCAGCCAAGACTCGCTAGCAGACAGGGGGAATGGCTACACCTTC.

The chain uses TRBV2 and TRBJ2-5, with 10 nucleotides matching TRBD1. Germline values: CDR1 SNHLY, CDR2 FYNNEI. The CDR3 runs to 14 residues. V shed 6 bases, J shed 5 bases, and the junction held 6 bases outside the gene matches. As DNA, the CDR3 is TGTGCCAGCAGGCCTGACAGGGGGCTGGAGACCCAGTACTTC. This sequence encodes CASRPDRGLETQYF. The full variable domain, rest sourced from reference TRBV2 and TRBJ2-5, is EPEVTQTPSHQVTQMGQEVILRCVPISNHLYFYWYRQILGQKVEFLVSFYNNEISEKSEIFDDQFSVERPDGSNFTLKIRSTKLEDSAMYFCASRPDRGLETQYFGPGTRLLVL.

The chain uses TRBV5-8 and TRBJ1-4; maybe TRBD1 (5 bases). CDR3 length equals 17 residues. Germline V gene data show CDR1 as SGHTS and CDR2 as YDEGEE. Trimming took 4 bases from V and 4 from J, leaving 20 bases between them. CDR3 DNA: TGTGCCAGCAGCCGCGTCGGGCAGGGCGACATTAATGAAAAACTGTTTTTT. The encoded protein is CASSRVGQGDINEKLFF.

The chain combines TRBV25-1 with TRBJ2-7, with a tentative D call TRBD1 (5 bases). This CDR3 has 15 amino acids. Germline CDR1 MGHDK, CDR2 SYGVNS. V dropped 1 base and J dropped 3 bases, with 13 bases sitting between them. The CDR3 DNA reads TGTGCCAGCAGTGAATCCCCGACAGAACTCTACGAGCAGTACTTC. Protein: CASSESPTELYEQYF.

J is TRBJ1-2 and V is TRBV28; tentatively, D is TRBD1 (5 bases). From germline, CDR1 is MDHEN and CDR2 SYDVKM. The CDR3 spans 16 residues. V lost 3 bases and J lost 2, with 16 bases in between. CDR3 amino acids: CASSLGGVNGNYGYTF. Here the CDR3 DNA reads TGTGCCAGCAGTTTGGGAGGGGTTAACGGGAACTATGGCTACACCTTC.

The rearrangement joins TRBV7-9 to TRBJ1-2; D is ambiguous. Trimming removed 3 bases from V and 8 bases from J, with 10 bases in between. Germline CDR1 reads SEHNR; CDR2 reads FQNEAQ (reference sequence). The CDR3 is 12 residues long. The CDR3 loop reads CASSFNGIGYTF. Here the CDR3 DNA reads TGTGCCAGCAGCTTCAACGGTATAGGCTACACCTTC.

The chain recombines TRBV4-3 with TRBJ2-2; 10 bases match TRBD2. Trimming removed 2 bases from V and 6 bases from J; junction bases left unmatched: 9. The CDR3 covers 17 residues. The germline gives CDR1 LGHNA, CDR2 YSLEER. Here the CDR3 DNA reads TGCGCCAGCAGCCAATCCACCCTAGCGGGGGACCCCGGGGAGCTGTTTTTT. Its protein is CASSQSTLAGDPGELFF.

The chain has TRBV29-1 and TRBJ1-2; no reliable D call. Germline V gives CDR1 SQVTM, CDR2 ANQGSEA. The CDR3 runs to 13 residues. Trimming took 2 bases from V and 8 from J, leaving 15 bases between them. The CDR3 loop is CSVETRGSRGYTF. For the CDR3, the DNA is TGCAGCGTTGAAACCCGGGGAAGTAGAGGCTACACCTTC.

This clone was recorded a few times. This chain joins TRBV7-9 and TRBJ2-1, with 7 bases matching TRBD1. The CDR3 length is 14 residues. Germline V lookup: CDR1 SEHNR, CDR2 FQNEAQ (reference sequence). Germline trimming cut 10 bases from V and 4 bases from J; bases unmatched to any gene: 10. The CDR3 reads CAIPPGQRYNEQFF. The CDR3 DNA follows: TGTGCCATTCCCCCGGGACAGCGTTACAATGAGCAGTTCTTC. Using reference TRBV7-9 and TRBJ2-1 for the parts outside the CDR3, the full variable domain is DTGVSQNPRHKITKRGQNVTFRCDPISEHNRLYWYRQTLGQGPEFLTYFQNEAQLEKSRLLSDRFSAERPKGSFSTLEIQRTEQGDSAMYLCAIPPGQRYNEQFFGPGTRLTVL.

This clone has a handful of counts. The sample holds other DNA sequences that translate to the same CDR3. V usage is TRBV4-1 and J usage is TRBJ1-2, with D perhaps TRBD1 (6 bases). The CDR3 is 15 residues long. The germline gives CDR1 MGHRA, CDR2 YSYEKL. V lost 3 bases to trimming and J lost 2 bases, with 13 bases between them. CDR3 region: CASSHSQGLNYGYTF. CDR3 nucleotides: TGCGCCAGCAGCCACAGTCAGGGGCTGAACTATGGCTACACCTTC.

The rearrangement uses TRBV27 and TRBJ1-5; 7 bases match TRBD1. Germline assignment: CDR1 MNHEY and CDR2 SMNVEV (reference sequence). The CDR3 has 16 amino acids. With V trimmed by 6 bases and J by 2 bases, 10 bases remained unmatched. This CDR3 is CASRIRGDRGNQPQHF. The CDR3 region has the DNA TGTGCCAGCAGAATTAGGGGCGACAGGGGCAATCAGCCCCAGCATTTT.

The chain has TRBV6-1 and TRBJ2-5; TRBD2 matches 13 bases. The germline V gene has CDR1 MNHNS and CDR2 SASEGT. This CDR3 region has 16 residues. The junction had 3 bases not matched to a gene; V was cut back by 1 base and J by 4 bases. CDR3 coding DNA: TGTGCCAGCAGTGAAGGTACTAGCGGGAGGGGAGAGACCCAGTACTTC. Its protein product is CASSEGTSGRGETQYF.